The text below deals with one TCR beta chain. This sample stems from a study of blood T cell repertoires in COVID-19. In the authors' workflow: Counts of nucleated cells, estimated from reference gene primer amplification, were obtained. Repertoires were generated with immunoSEQ multiplex PCR, while TCRdb's copy carries only in-frame clones and drops some. V and J calls and clone size are as listed in that table; D and trimming were resolved from the DNA. The sample contains roughly 290,000 clones, approximately 86% of which appear only once. In germline, CDR1 is PRHDT, CDR2 FYEKMQ (reference sequence). The CDR3 contains 13 residues. V shed 9 bases and J shed 6 bases, with 18 bases lying between them.

The sequence came from a woman aged 30 to 39 who had recovered from COVID-19. What was sequenced was peripheral blood. The V and J genes are TRBV13 and TRBJ2-7; a possible D gene is TRBD2 (6 bases). The CDR3 protein is CASTGEDGGEQYF. For the CDR3, the DNA is TGTGCCAGTACGGGTGAGGACGGGGGCGAGCAGTACTTC.